These 3 T cell receptor beta chains came from one sample sequenced in a study of T cell changes during pregnancy in multiple sclerosis. This table comes from immunoSEQ multiplex PCR, and its TCRdb copy is limited to in-frame clones, with some not included. The data hold around 69,000 clones, with around 94% observed a single time. Specimen: peripheral blood, collected in the second trimester of pregnancy. These receptors were obtained from a female donor in good health, enrolled as a control in a pregnancy study.

This rearrangement joins TRBV2 to TRBJ2-2; D possibly corresponds to TRBD1 (5 bases). The CDR3 has 13 amino acids. The germline gives CDR1 SNHLY, CDR2 FYNNEI. Trimming removed 7 bases from V and 2 bases from J, with 8 bases in between. CDR3 sequence: CASKGDNTGELFF. CDR3 in DNA: TGTGCCAGCAAAGGGGATAACACCGGGGAGCTGTTTTTT. The full variable domain, with the rest looked up from reference TRBV2 and TRBJ2-2, is EPEVTQTPSHQVTQMGQEVILRCVPISNHLYFYWYRQILGQKVEFLVSFYNNEISEKSEIFDDQFSVERPDGSNFTLKIRSTKLEDSAMYFCASKGDNTGELFFGEGSRLTVL.

The rearrangement links TRBV7-9 to TRBJ1-2, with 7 bases fitting TRBD1. This CDR3 has 17 residues. In germline, CDR1 is SEHNR, CDR2 FQNEAQ (reference sequence). The J segment lost 1 base and the V segment lost 8 bases, leaving 16 bases of the junction unmatched. Here the CDR3 DNA reads TGTGCCAGCCCCTCAGGGGTCGAGACAGGGTTTAACTATGGCTACACCTTC. Its translation is CASPSGVETGFNYGYTF.

V is TRBV5-1 and J is TRBJ2-3; 15 bases map to TRBD2. With V trimmed by 4 bases and J by 2 bases, 11 bases remained unmatched. Germline loops: CDR1 SGHRS, CDR2 YFSETQ. The length of the CDR3 is 19 residues. The CDR3 loop reads CASSRKTGTSGGTTDTQYF. The CDR3 DNA follows: TGCGCCAGCAGCAGGAAAACCGGGACTAGCGGGGGGACCACAGATACGCAGTATTTT.